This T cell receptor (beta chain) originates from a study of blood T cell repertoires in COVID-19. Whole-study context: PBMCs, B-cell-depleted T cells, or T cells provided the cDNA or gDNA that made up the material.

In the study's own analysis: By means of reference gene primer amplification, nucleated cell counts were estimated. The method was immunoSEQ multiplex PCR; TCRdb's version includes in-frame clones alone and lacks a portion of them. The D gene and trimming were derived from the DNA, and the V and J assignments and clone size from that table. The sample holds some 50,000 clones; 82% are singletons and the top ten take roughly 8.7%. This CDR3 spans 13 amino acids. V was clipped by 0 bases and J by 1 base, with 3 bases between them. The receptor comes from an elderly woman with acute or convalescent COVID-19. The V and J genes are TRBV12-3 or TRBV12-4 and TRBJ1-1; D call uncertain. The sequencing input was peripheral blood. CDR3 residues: CASSLAGNTEAFF. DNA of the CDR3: TGTGCCAGCAGTTTAGCCGGGAACACTGAAGCTTTCTTT.